Listed here are 14 T cell receptor beta chains from one sample, sequenced in a study of shared clonotypes between healthy human individuals. Positive CCR7 selection of CD45RO-negative cells yielded the naive CD8 cells, and terminally differentiated effector memory CD45RA+ cells were excluded. Sequencing used immunoSEQ multiplex PCR; TCRdb keeps in-frame clones, though not all of them. Of more than 2 million clones listed, around 95% were seen once; the top ten hold about 1.7%. The material sequenced was naive CD8+ T cells from PBMCs. The origin of the receptors is a man aged 18 to 35 in good health. Some clones in this sample may be carry-over from other donors' samples.

The V and J genes are TRBV9 and TRBJ2-7, with D unresolved. V was clipped by 3 bases and J by 4 bases, with 20 bases between them. The CDR3 runs to 16 residues. CDR1 is SGDLS and CDR2 is YYNGEE in the germline V gene. The CDR3 reads CASSGGGYSAVYEQYF. CDR3 nucleotide sequence: TGTGCCAGCAGCGGGGGTGGGTACTCGGCTGTGTACGAGCAGTACTTC.

The chain is built from TRBV27 and TRBJ2-1; 8 bases fit TRBD2. The CDR3 has 15 amino acids. Trimming cost V 7 bases and J 2 bases; bases outside gene matches: 7. CDR1 MNHEY and CDR2 SMNVEV come from the germline V gene (reference sequence). The CDR3 sequence: CASIRREGTYNEQFF. CDR3 nucleotides: TGTGCCAGCATACGACGGGAGGGGACCTACAATGAGCAGTTCTTC.

The chain has TRBV2 and TRBJ2-1; D is possibly TRBD1 (6 bases). Trimming cost V 4 bases and J 8 bases, with 12 bases left between them. Germline assignment: CDR1 SNHLY and CDR2 FYNNEI. This CDR3 is built from 13 residues. CDR3 residues: CASSVPRGHEQFF. The CDR3 DNA reads as TGTGCCAGCAGTGTTCCCAGGGGCCATGAGCAGTTCTTC.

Of note for this clone: The sample carries other DNA sequences with the same CDR3. The rearrangement links TRBV4-3 to TRBJ2-1; 7 positions agree with TRBD1. The CDR3 is 14 residues long. Germline trimming cut 5 bases from V and 4 bases from J; bases unmatched to any gene: 5. CDR1 and CDR2 (germline): LGHNA, YSLEER. This CDR3 reads CASSAGTAYNEQFF. As DNA, the CDR3 is TGCGCCAGCAGCGCAGGGACAGCATACAATGAGCAGTTCTTC.

The V and J genes are TRBV19 and TRBJ1-1, with D maybe TRBD1 (6 bases). V was cut by 1 base and J by 4 bases, with 10 bases left in between. Germline V gene sequence: CDR1 LNHDA, CDR2 SQIVND (reference sequence). The CDR3 spans 14 residues. CDR3 in amino acids: CASSIGGAITEAFF. The DNA of the CDR3 is TGTGCCAGTAGTATAGGGGGGGCGATCACTGAAGCTTTCTTT.

A remark on this clone: Other DNA sequences of this sample code for an identical CDR3. The V gene is TRBV7-9, the J gene TRBJ1-5; no reliable D call. Germline CDR1 and CDR2: SEHNR and FQNEAQ (reference sequence). V lost 4 bases to trimming and J lost 2 bases, with 6 bases between them. The CDR3 sequence is 13 residues long. The CDR3 nucleotides are TGTGCCAGCAGCTGGGCGGGCAATCAGCCCCAGCATTTT. Its translation is CASSWAGNQPQHF.

The chain carries TRBV28 and TRBJ1-5; 8 bases match TRBD1. CDR3 length: 16 amino acids. V was clipped by 6 bases and J by 3 bases; unmatched bases: 10. In germline, CDR1 is MDHEN, CDR2 SYDVKM. CDR3 loop: CASRDRVGDNNQPQHF. As DNA, the CDR3 is TGTGCCAGCAGGGACAGGGTGGGGGACAACAATCAGCCCCAGCATTTT.

This clone has a single count. The V call is TRBV14, the J call TRBJ1-2; D is possibly TRBD1 (5 bases). CDR3 length: 15 residues. Germline lookup yields CDR1 SGHDN and CDR2 FVKESK. Trimming shortened V by 0 bases and J by 4 bases, and 12 bases separated the two germline ends. The CDR3 DNA sequence: TGTGCCAGCAGCCAAGAAACAGGCCCCAGCTATGGCTACACCTTC. This encodes CASSQETGPSYGYTF. The whole variable domain, remainder taken from reference TRBV14 and TRBJ1-2, is EAGVTQFPSHSVIEKGQTVTLRCDPISGHDNLYWYRRVMGKEIKFLLHFVKESKQDESGMPNNRFLAERTGGTYSTLKVQPAELEDSGVYFCASSQETGPSYGYTFGSGTRLTVV.

The J gene is TRBJ1-5, the V gene TRBV19; D unclear. Trimming pared 5 bases from V and 4 bases from J, leaving 9 bases between. The germline V gene has CDR1 LNHDA and CDR2 SQIVND (reference sequence). The CDR3 totals 13 residues. This CDR3 reads CASSWALNQPQHF. The CDR3 nucleotides are TGTGCCAGTAGTTGGGCCCTGAATCAGCCCCAGCATTTT.

This chain joins TRBV4-1 and TRBJ2-3; possibly TRBD2 for D (5 bases). The germline V and J ends were trimmed by 4 bases and 3 bases, with 14 bases remaining between them. This CDR3 contains 15 residues. Germline V gene data show CDR1 as MGHRA and CDR2 as YSYEKL. The CDR3 sequence is CASSPAGLKTDTQYF. In nucleotides, the CDR3 is TGCGCCAGCAGCCCCGCCGGACTTAAAACAGATACGCAGTATTTT.

The chain's CDR3 is CASSTRRTANYEQYF. The CDR3 DNA reads as TGTGCCAGTAGTACCCGACGGACGGCTAACTACGAGCAGTACTTC. V is TRBV19 and J is TRBJ2-7, with D uncertain. The CDR3 runs to 15 residues. V dropped 4 bases and J dropped 3 bases, with 16 bases sitting between them. CDR1 LNHDA and CDR2 SQIVND come from the germline V gene (reference sequence).

The chain uses TRBV27 and TRBJ2-2, with TRBD2 as a possible D gene (6 bases). Germline assignment: CDR1 MNHEY and CDR2 SMNVEV (reference sequence). Between the trimmed V and J ends, which lost 5 bases and 3 bases, there was a span of 22 bases. CDR3 length equals 18 residues. The DNA for the CDR3 is TGTGCCAGCAGTCCTCTGGCGGGGCCCTTGGAGGACACCGGGGAGCTGTTTTTT. As protein: CASSPLAGPLEDTGELFF.

The CDR3 region is CASSLVAGAKNEQFF. CDR3 DNA: TGTGCCAGCAGCTTAGTAGCGGGAGCAAAGAATGAGCAGTTCTTC. J is TRBJ2-1 and V is TRBV7-3; 9 nucleotides line up with TRBD2. V was clipped by 2 bases and J by 7 bases; unmatched bases: 6. This CDR3 has 15 residues. The germline V gene has CDR1 SGHTA and CDR2 FQGTGA.

This sequence joins TRBV6-5 and TRBJ2-1; D unresolved. Trimming removed 2 bases at V and 8 bases at J, with 10 bases between. Germline loops: CDR1 MNHEY, CDR2 SVGAGI. This CDR3 is built from 13 residues. The CDR3 DNA is TGTGCCAGCAGTTACCGAGAAACGGATGAGCAGTTCTTC. Its translation is CASSYRETDEQFF.